These 23 T cell receptor beta chains were all obtained from the same sample, sequenced in a study of CD8+ T cells in alopecia areata. Sequencing templates came from extracted RNA that was reverse transcribed into cDNA. Using immunoSEQ multiplex PCR, the repertoire was profiled, and TCRdb retains in-frame clones only, with some absent. The data hold 95,000 to 100,000 clones, with under 70% observed a single time. Treatment specified: oral pan-JAK inhibitor, 5-10 mg twice daily. The sample consisted of CD8+ T cells sorted from blood, taken at week 4, from a patient treated with tofacitinib. These receptors all stem from a human donor with alopecia areata.

The chain couples TRBV7-9 to TRBJ1-1, with no clear D. V was pared by 4 bases and J by 0 bases, with 3 bases between. Germline V gene data show CDR1 as SEHNR and CDR2 as FQNEAQ (reference sequence). This CDR3 spans 12 amino acids. CDR3 sequence reads: CASSSVNTEAFF. CDR3 bases: TGTGCCAGCAGCTCCGTGAACACTGAAGCTTTCTTT.

V gene TRBV9 combines with J gene TRBJ1-6, with D maybe TRBD1 (5 bases). Germline V lookup: CDR1 SGDLS, CDR2 YYNGEE. The V end was cut by 7 bases, the J end by 9 bases, with 11 bases between. This CDR3 comprises 12 residues. This CDR3 is CASRTGSSPLHF. The CDR3 bases are TGTGCCAGCCGAACAGGTAGTTCACCCCTCCACTTT.

This sequence joins TRBV5-6 and TRBJ2-7; no clear D gene. The CDR3 loop spans 11 amino acids. Germline CDR1 is SGHDT and CDR2 is YYEEEE. Deletions cut 5 bases from V and 5 bases from J, with 8 bases between. The CDR3 coding sequence is TGTGCCAGCAGTTTAATGGACGAGCAGTACTTC. Its protein is CASSLMDEQYF.

The chain couples TRBV29-1 to TRBJ2-1; TRBD2 agrees at 9 bases. The ends lost 1 base at V and 3 bases at J; junction bases unmatched: 7. This CDR3 is 16 amino acids long. CDR1 is SQVTM and CDR2 is ANQGSEA in the germline V gene. The chain's CDR3 is CSVEGTTSGFYNEQFF. For the CDR3, the DNA is TGCAGCGTTGAAGGAACGACTAGCGGATTCTACAATGAGCAGTTCTTC.

V is TRBV7-9 and J is TRBJ2-5; unclear D gene. Near its end, the DNA agrees better with TRBJ2-7, so the J call may be wrong. The V gene's germline CDR1 is SEHNR and CDR2 FQNEAQ (reference sequence). The CDR3 spans 13 residues. The CDR3 DNA reads as TGTGCCAGCAGCTTAGCCCGGACCAACGAGCAGTACTTC. Amino acid sequence: CASSLARTNEQYF.

This sequence joins TRBV29-1 and TRBJ2-7; possibly TRBD1 for D (5 bases). The germline V and J ends were trimmed by 1 base and 2 bases, with 6 bases remaining between them. Germline V gene data show CDR1 as SQVTM and CDR2 as ANQGSEA. The CDR3 has 12 amino acids. The CDR3 spells CSVEVRAYEQYF. The CDR3 region has the DNA TGCAGCGTTGAAGTCAGGGCCTACGAGCAGTACTTC.

V usage is TRBV10-3 and J usage is TRBJ2-3; tentative D call: TRBD2 (5 bases). Deletions cut 0 bases from V and 2 bases from J, with 9 bases between. Germline CDR1 and CDR2: ENHRY and SYGVKD. The length of the CDR3 is 15 residues. The CDR3 DNA reads TGTGCCATCAGTGAGTCGACGGGAAACACAGATACGCAGTATTTT. This sequence encodes CAISESTGNTDTQYF.

On this clone: The sample contains more than one DNA sequence encoding this CDR3. J is TRBJ2-7 and V is TRBV5-4; 12 bases are shared with TRBD1. V lost 4 bases to trimming and J lost 0 bases; unmatched junction nucleotides: 2. This CDR3 comprises 15 residues. Germline V lookup: CDR1 SGHNT, CDR2 YYREEE (reference sequence). The CDR3: CASSPGQGASYEQYF. CDR3 bases: TGTGCCAGCAGCCCGGGACAGGGGGCCTCCTACGAGCAGTACTTC.

V and J are TRBV4-3 and TRBJ2-7, with D perhaps TRBD1 (5 bases). With 0 bases removed from V and 6 bases from J, the gap between germline ends came to 18 bases. CDR1 is LGHNA, CDR2 YSLEER, per germline. The CDR3 loop spans 16 amino acids. The CDR3 DNA reads as TGCGCCAGCAGCCAAGAGGCCCCCGGTAGGGGTGGCGAGCAGTACTTC. This encodes CASSQEAPGRGGEQYF.

In regard to this clone: The junction and the germline gene differ at one end; a read error may be behind it. Other DNA sequences in the same sample also yield this CDR3. The chain employs TRBV6-5 and TRBJ1-2, with D unclear. CDR3 length: 14 amino acids. Germline V lookup: CDR1 MNHEY, CDR2 SVGAGI. The CDR3 is CASSWTETHYGYTF. CDR3 in DNA: TGCGCCAGCAGCTGGACGGAGACTCACTATGGCTACACCTTC.

This clone was found a few times. This rearrangement joins TRBV5-6 to TRBJ2-5; D possibly uses TRBD1 or TRBD2 (5 bases each). The germline V and J ends were trimmed by 4 bases and 5 bases, with 15 bases remaining between them. Germline CDR1 SGHDT, CDR2 YYEEEE. This CDR3 has 14 residues. CDR3 loop: CASSRLSGDETQYF. CDR3 in DNA: TGTGCCAGCAGCCGACTTAGTGGGGACGAGACCCAGTACTTC.

This rearrangement joins TRBV15 to TRBJ1-4; no clear D. CDR1 and CDR2 from the germline V gene are LNHNV and YYDKDF (reference sequence). V lost 8 bases to trimming and J lost 0 bases, with 7 bases between them. The CDR3 runs 13 residues. DNA for the CDR3: TGTGCCACCGGCGACGCAACTAATGAAAAACTGTTTTTT. It specifies CATGDATNEKLFF.

The chain uses TRBV11-3 and TRBJ2-2, with 7 nucleotides matching TRBD2. CDR1 and CDR2 (germline): SGHNT, YENEEA. Trimming took 5 bases from V and 4 from J; bases not matched to a gene: 7. The length of the CDR3 is 15 residues. In DNA form, the CDR3 reads TGTGCCAGCAGCCCCGGGGAGGGCCCCACCGGGGAGCTGTTTTTT. Translating gives CASSPGEGPTGELFF.

A few counts support this clone. The V gene is TRBV7-9, the J gene TRBJ2-5, with 7 bases fitting TRBD1. The CDR3 length is 18 residues. V lost 5 bases and J lost 0; bases outside the gene matches: 15. The V gene's germline CDR1 is SEHNR and CDR2 FQNEAQ (reference sequence). CDR3 sequence reads: CASSLTHTGTDNQETQYF. The CDR3 DNA reads TGTGCCAGCAGCCTGACTCATACCGGGACAGACAACCAAGAGACCCAGTACTTC.

Worth noting for this clone: One end of the junction varies from germline; a read error may be responsible. The chain employs TRBV9 and TRBJ2-2; D may correspond to TRBD1 or TRBD2 (5 bases each). Germline V lookup: CDR1 SGDLS, CDR2 YYNGEE. This CDR3 contains 15 residues. The chain's CDR3 is CASSEAPGTSGELFF. CDR3 DNA: TGTGCCAGCAGCGAAGCTCCCGGGACCTCCGGTGAGCTGTTTTTT.

This chain links TRBV6-5 with TRBJ2-7; D is ambiguous. Germline values: CDR1 MNHEY, CDR2 SVGAGI. Trimming removed 2 bases at V and 5 bases at J, with 19 bases between. This CDR3 comprises 16 residues. The DNA of the CDR3 is TGTGCCAGCAGTTACACTCCCCAAGGCAGGAGCAACGAGCAGTACTTC. Its translation is CASSYTPQGRSNEQYF.

The chain has TRBV4-3 and TRBJ2-5; maybe TRBD2 (6 bases). The CDR3 runs to 16 residues. V was trimmed by 0 bases and J by 2 bases, leaving 13 bases between them. Germline assignment: CDR1 LGHNA and CDR2 YSLEER. CDR3 sequence: CASSQDGAGTQETQYF. The CDR3 DNA reads as TGCGCCAGCAGCCAAGATGGGGCGGGAACACAAGAGACCCAGTACTTC.

This chain links TRBV19 with TRBJ2-7; D not resolved. Trimming pared 5 bases from V and 1 base from J, leaving 12 bases between. The CDR3 runs 14 residues. In germline, CDR1 is LNHDA, CDR2 SQIVND (reference sequence). The CDR3: CASSWVGLSYEQYF. Here the CDR3 DNA reads TGTGCCAGTAGTTGGGTCGGTCTATCCTACGAGCAGTACTTC. Full variable domain (rest looked up from reference TRBV19 and TRBJ2-7): DGGITQSPKYLFRKEGQNVTLSCEQNLNHDAMYWYRQDPGQGLRLIYYSQIVNDFQKGDIAEGYSVSREKKESFPLTVTSAQKNPTAFYLCASSWVGLSYEQYFGPGTRLTVT.

The J gene is TRBJ1-1, the V gene TRBV30, with TRBD1 as a possible D gene (6 bases). CDR3 size: 16 residues. Trimming left V 4 bases short and J 0 bases short, with 18 bases between. Germline loops: CDR1 GTSNPN, CDR2 SVGIG (reference sequence). The CDR3 sequence: CAWKKGHRDMNTEAFF. Here the CDR3 DNA reads TGTGCCTGGAAAAAGGGACACCGAGACATGAACACTGAAGCTTTCTTT. Together with reference TRBV30 and TRBJ1-1, the CDR3 gives the full variable domain: SQTIHQWPATLVQPVGSPLSLECTVEGTSNPNLYWYRQAAGRGLQLLFYSVGIGQISSEVPQNLSASRPQDRQFILSSKKLLLSDSGFYLCAWKKGHRDMNTEAFFGQGTRLTVV.

The chain is built from TRBV7-9 and TRBJ2-7, with D possibly called TRBD1 or TRBD2 (5 bases each). The germline gives CDR1 SEHNR, CDR2 FQNEAQ (reference sequence). CDR3 length: 14 residues. The V end lost 0 bases, the J end lost 2 bases, and 8 bases lay between the germline ends. The CDR3 region is CASSLAGTTYEQYF. CDR3 nucleotides: TGTGCCAGCAGCTTAGCAGGGACCACCTACGAGCAGTACTTC.

This clone was observed a few times. The chain employs TRBV5-1 and TRBJ1-1; D is perhaps TRBD1 (5 bases). The germline V gene encodes CDR1 SGHRS and CDR2 YFSETQ. V dropped 3 bases and J dropped 1 base, with 7 bases sitting between them. The CDR3 consists of 13 residues. The CDR3 region has the DNA TGCGCCAGCAGCTGGGGACCGAACACTGAAGCTTTCTTT. This codes for CASSWGPNTEAFF. Drawing the rest from reference TRBV5-1 and TRBJ1-1, the complete variable domain is KAGVTQTPRYLIKTRGQQVTLSCSPISGHRSVSWYQQTPGQGLQFLFEYFSETQRNKGNFPGRFSGRQFSNSRSEMNVSTLELGDSALYLCASSWGPNTEAFFGQGTRLTVV.

Only a few counts were recorded for this clone. As DNA, the CDR3 is TGCGCCAGCAGCCAATCCGGGTTGAATGTGCAGTATTTT. Residues: CASSQSGLNVQYF. The chain joins TRBV4-3 to TRBJ2-3; no reliable D call. CDR3 length equals 13 residues. Germline V lookup: CDR1 LGHNA, CDR2 YSLEER. Between the trimmed V and J ends, which lost 2 bases and 11 bases, there was a span of 14 bases.

This clone was observed a few times. The rearrangement uses TRBV27 and TRBJ1-2; D is perhaps TRBD1 (6 bases). Germline assignment: CDR1 MNHEY and CDR2 SMNVEV (reference sequence). This CDR3 contains 13 residues. V lost 3 bases to trimming and J lost 6 bases, with 11 bases between them. Written as DNA, the CDR3 is TGTGCCAGCAGTTTGGTGGGGGGCGATGGCTACACCTTC. Translated, it gives CASSLVGGDGYTF.